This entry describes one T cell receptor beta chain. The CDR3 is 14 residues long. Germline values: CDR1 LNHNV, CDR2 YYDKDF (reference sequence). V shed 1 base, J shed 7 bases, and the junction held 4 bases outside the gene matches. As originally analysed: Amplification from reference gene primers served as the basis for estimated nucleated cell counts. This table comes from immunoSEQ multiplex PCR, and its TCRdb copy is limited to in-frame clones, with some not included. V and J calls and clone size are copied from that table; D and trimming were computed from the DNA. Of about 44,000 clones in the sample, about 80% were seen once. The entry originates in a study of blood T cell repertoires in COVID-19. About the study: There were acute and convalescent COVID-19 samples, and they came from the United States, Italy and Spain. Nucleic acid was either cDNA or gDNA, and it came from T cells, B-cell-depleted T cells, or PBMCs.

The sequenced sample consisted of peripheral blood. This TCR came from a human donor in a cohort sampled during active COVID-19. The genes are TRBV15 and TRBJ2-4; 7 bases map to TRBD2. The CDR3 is CATSRGVGRNIQYF. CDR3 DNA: TGTGCCACCAGCAGAGGAGTCGGGAGGAACATTCAGTACTTC. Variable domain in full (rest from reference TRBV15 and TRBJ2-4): DAMVIQNPRYQVTQFGKPVTLSCSQTLNHNVMYWYQQKSSQAPKLLFHYYDKDFNNEADTPDNFQSRRPNTSFCFLDIRSPGLGDTAMYLCATSRGVGRNIQYFGAGTRLSVL.